This entry lists 22 T cell receptor beta chains sequenced from one sample in a study of post-analysis software for immune sequencing data. Study-level points and caveats: Roughly 5 TRBV segments, TRBV5-6, TRBV5-1 and TRBV20-1 among them, were found more frequent in patients than controls.

The antigens of these receptors remain unknown. Unique-molecular-identifier-tagged TCR beta cDNA libraries were used. TCRdb re-called the PCR reads with MiXCR, one entry per CDR3 protein. This table has approximately 730,000 distinct CDR3 sequences, roughly 27% appearing once. Sequencing was performed on blood. The source of these receptors is a girl aged 5 to 17 with multiple sclerosis.

This clonotype occurred a few times. The gene calls are TRBV20-1 and TRBJ2-4; a weak D match, TRBD2 (5 bases). The CDR3 totals 13 residues. Trimming stripped 1 base from V and 7 bases from J, with 11 bases between. CDR1 and CDR2 (germline): DFQATT, SNEGSKA (reference sequence). The CDR3 loop reads CSARGAGGNIQYF. DNA of the CDR3: TGCAGTGCTAGAGGGGCCGGCGGGAACATTCAGTACTTC.

The chain combines TRBV20-1 with TRBJ1-2; D perhaps matches TRBD1 (6 bases). The CDR3 runs to 14 residues. The germline V and J ends were trimmed by 3 bases and 0 bases, with 11 bases remaining between them. Germline values: CDR1 DFQATT, CDR2 SNEGSKA (reference sequence). CDR3 in amino acids: CSARGTGSNYGYTF. Written as DNA, the CDR3 is TGCAGTGCTAGGGGAACAGGGTCTAACTATGGCTACACCTTC.

The V gene is TRBV20-1, the J gene TRBJ2-3; 10 positions agree with TRBD2. Germline V gives CDR1 DFQATT, CDR2 SNEGSKA (reference sequence). With 5 bases clipped from V and 6 bases from J, the junction kept 5 bases outside the gene matches. CDR3 length equals 13 residues. The CDR3 bases are TGCAGTGCTGGAGCGGGGGGGCGTGATACGCAGTATTTT. Its protein product is CSAGAGGRDTQYF.

The rearrangement joins TRBV4-3 to TRBJ2-3; the match to TRBD1 covers 8 bases. The CDR3 sequence is 15 residues long. The V and J ends lost 2 bases and 2 bases, in that order; junction bases with no gene match: 3. Germline V lookup: CDR1 LGHNA, CDR2 YSLEER. The CDR3 loop reads CASSQQDRATDTQYF. The CDR3 DNA follows: TGCGCCAGCAGCCAACAGGACAGGGCCACAGATACGCAGTATTTT.

The genes are TRBV5-1 and TRBJ2-5; no firm D call. V gave up 0 bases and J gave up 5 bases, with 14 bases separating them. Germline CDR1 SGHRS, CDR2 YFSETQ. This CDR3 is built from 15 residues. CDR3 in DNA: TGCGCCAGCAGCTTGGTAACCCAATTAGGGGAGACCCAGTACTTC. Its translation: CASSLVTQLGETQYF.

This chain joins TRBV29-1 and TRBJ2-3; possible D gene TRBD1, 6 bases. V was clipped by 4 bases and J by 9 bases, with 20 bases between them. Germline V CDR1 and CDR2: SQVTM, ANQGSEA. This CDR3 has 14 amino acids. The CDR3: CSVGAAGAKGTQYF. CDR3 nucleotide sequence: TGCAGCGTTGGGGCGGCAGGGGCGAAGGGGACGCAGTATTTT.

This clonotype was seen only a few times. The chain has TRBV3-1 and TRBJ1-1, with D possibly TRBD1 on 5 matching bases. Germline V gene lookup returns CDR1 LGHDT and CDR2 YNNKEL (reference sequence). Trimming removed 6 bases from V and 0 bases from J, with 14 bases in between. The CDR3 is made up of 15 amino acids. Here the CDR3 reads CASREVQELNTEAFF. As DNA, the CDR3 is TGTGCCAGCAGGGAAGTACAGGAGTTGAACACTGAAGCTTTCTTT.

This clonotype came up a few times. The chain has TRBV7-8 and TRBJ2-5; 14 bases map to TRBD2. V trimming: 0 bases; J trimming: 2 bases; junction bases outside the gene matches: 14. The CDR3 consists of 21 residues. Germline CDR1 and CDR2: SGHVS and FQNEAQ. This chain's CDR3 is CASSLAVPGLAGAVFQETQYF. Here the CDR3 DNA reads TGTGCCAGCAGCTTAGCGGTTCCGGGACTAGCGGGGGCCGTTTTTCAAGAGACCCAGTACTTC.

The V and J genes are TRBV7-2 and TRBJ1-3; 10 bases are shared with TRBD1. V shed 2 bases, J shed 4 bases, and the junction held 8 bases outside the gene matches. CDR3 length: 17 residues. CDR1 and CDR2 from the germline V gene are SGHTA and FQGNSA. The chain's CDR3 is CASSLYPGQGTGNTIYF. In DNA form, the CDR3 reads TGTGCCAGCAGCTTATATCCGGGACAGGGGACAGGAAACACCATATATTTT.

V is TRBV10-3 and J is TRBJ2-2; 8 nucleotides agree with TRBD1. J lost 5 bases, V lost 6 bases, and 8 bases had no gene match. Germline V gene data show CDR1 as ENHRY and CDR2 as SYGVKD. This CDR3 contains 15 residues. Here the CDR3 reads CAISGQGFATGELFF. Here the CDR3 DNA reads TGTGCCATCAGCGGACAGGGTTTTGCTACCGGGGAGCTGTTTTTT.

The genes are TRBV4-3 and TRBJ2-7, with D tentatively TRBD1 (5 bases). The germline gives CDR1 LGHNA, CDR2 YSLEER. With 3 bases removed from V and 7 bases from J, the gap between germline ends came to 22 bases. CDR3 length equals 16 residues. The CDR3 DNA is TGCGCCAGCAGCCAGGATTGGGCAGGCATGGACAATGAGCAGTACTTC. It specifies CASSQDWAGMDNEQYF.

A note on this clonotype: Sequence at one end of the junction differs from germline and may be a read error. This sequence joins TRBV20-1 and TRBJ2-3; D perhaps matches TRBD2 (5 bases). CDR1 and CDR2 from the germline V gene are DFQATT and SNEGSKA (reference sequence). The CDR3 length is 15 residues. CDR3 loop: CSARDAQDSIDSQYF. CDR3 coding DNA: TGCAGTGCTAGAGATGCTCAGGACTCGATAGATTCGCAGTATTTT.

The CDR3, as DNA: TGTGCCAGCGGTGCCCGGGACAGGGGGAACTTTGCTTCACCCCTCCACTTT. Amino acid sequence: CASGARDRGNFASPLHF. V gene TRBV27 combines with J gene TRBJ1-6; 11 bases map to TRBD1. The CDR3 is 17 amino acids. Germline CDR1 MNHEY, CDR2 SMNVEV (reference sequence). The V and J ends lost 8 bases and 9 bases, in that order; junction bases with no gene match: 15.

The chain combines TRBV6-6 with TRBJ1-4; perhaps TRBD1 as D (6 bases). The CDR3 is 15 residues long. Germline lookup yields CDR1 MNHNY and CDR2 SVGAGI (reference sequence). Between the trimmed V and J ends, which lost 5 bases and 7 bases, there was a span of 17 bases. CDR3: CASSGRTEGSEKLFF. DNA of the CDR3: TGTGCCAGCAGTGGGCGGACAGAGGGAAGTGAAAAACTGTTTTTT.

The DNA for the CDR3 is TGCAGCGCCCAAGCGGGGGGCGCAGATACGCAGTATTTT. It codes for CSAQAGGADTQYF. This rearrangement joins TRBV29-1 to TRBJ2-3, with 9 positions matching TRBD2. The germline gives CDR1 SQVTM, CDR2 ANQGSEA. V was clipped by 7 bases and J by 4 bases; unmatched bases: 6. The CDR3 runs to 13 residues.

This clonotype was observed at least ten times. The V and J genes are TRBV9 and TRBJ2-5; the match to TRBD2 covers 10 bases. This CDR3 is built from 13 residues. Germline CDR1 is SGDLS and CDR2 is YYNGEE. V was clipped by 5 bases and J by 3 bases; unmatched bases: 1. The CDR3 spells CASRGLAEETQYF. The CDR3 DNA reads as TGTGCCAGCAGAGGACTAGCGGAAGAGACCCAGTACTTC. The full variable domain, with the rest looked up from reference TRBV9 and TRBJ2-5, is DSGVTQTPKHLITATGQRVTLRCSPRSGDLSVYWYQQSLDQGLQFLIQYYNGEERAKGNILERFSAQQFPDLHSELNLSSLELGDSALYFCASRGLAEETQYFGPGTRLLVL.

On this clonotype itself: It may be a read error: a sequence one base away is much more abundant. The gene calls are TRBV6-2 or TRBV6-3 and TRBJ2-7; a possible D gene is TRBD1 (6 bases). With 7 bases removed from V and 4 bases from J, the gap between germline ends came to 11 bases. Per the germline V gene, CDR1 is MNHEY and CDR2 is SVGEGT. The CDR3 runs to 12 residues. In nucleotides, the CDR3 is TGTGCCAGCAACAGGGCGCGTTACGAGCAGTACTTC. This sequence encodes CASNRARYEQYF.

This chain connects TRBV6-6 to TRBJ2-7; D not certain. The last part of the DNA fits TRBJ2-5 better; the J call may be wrong. The CDR3 totals 13 residues. Germline CDR1 and CDR2: MNHNY and SVGAGI (reference sequence). CDR3 residues: CASSVQRQETQYF. Written as DNA, the CDR3 is TGTGCCAGCAGTGTACAGAGGCAAGAGACCCAGTACTTC.

This clonotype appeared a few times. CDR3 DNA: TGTGCCAGCAGTAAGGGACGCCACGCCGAGCAGTACTTC. Protein: CASSKGRHAEQYF. J is TRBJ2-5 and V is TRBV28; TRBD1 or TRBD2 may be the D gene (5 bases each). The J call may be mistaken, given a closer DNA end match to TRBJ2-7. The V gene's germline CDR1 is MDHEN and CDR2 SYDVKM. There are 13 residues in the CDR3.

This clonotype appeared a few times. The gene calls are TRBV27 and TRBJ1-2, with D possibly TRBD1 on 6 matching bases. The V gene lost 0 bases and the J gene lost 5 bases, with 10 bases spanning the gap. Germline assignment: CDR1 MNHEY and CDR2 SMNVEV (reference sequence). This CDR3 contains 14 residues. The CDR3 protein is CASSLSWGQYGYTF. The DNA of the CDR3 is TGTGCCAGCAGTTTATCATGGGGGCAGTATGGCTACACCTTC.

This clonotype was recorded once. The chain recombines TRBV15 with TRBJ2-3; D is uncertain. Germline V gene data show CDR1 as LNHNV and CDR2 as YYDKDF (reference sequence). The CDR3 totals 19 residues. The V gene lost 5 bases and the J gene lost 2 bases, with 26 bases spanning the gap. CDR3: CATSRYRTDTMDPTDTQYF. Here the CDR3 DNA reads TGTGCCACCAGCCGTTATCGGACGGATACTATGGACCCCACAGATACGCAGTATTTT.

The rearrangement uses TRBV10-3 and TRBJ1-1, with 10 bases matching TRBD1. Germline CDR1 ENHRY, CDR2 SYGVKD. This CDR3 spans 17 amino acids. J was trimmed by 0 bases and V by 6 bases; bases with no gene match: 10. DNA for the CDR3: TGTGCCATCAGAGCCGGGACAGGGGTCTCCATGAACACTGAAGCTTTCTTT. It is translated as CAIRAGTGVSMNTEAFF.